The 13 T cell receptor beta chains reported below all come from one sample, sequenced in a study of blood T cell repertoires in COVID-19 (TCRdb year 2020). The library was generated by the immunoSEQ multiplex PCR assay. In TCRdb, the immuneACCESS table is reduced to in-frame sequences with V and J assigned. These tables do not hold every clone; where another copy was compared, an unresolved V gene accounts for under half, and the others remain unexplained. This sample is represented by approximately 100,000 clones; under 75% of them were singletons. The top ten hold about 6% of the sample. The sample taken for sequencing was peripheral blood. Receptors were obtained from a man older than 75 with acute or convalescent COVID-19.

This clone has more than one count but fewer than ten. The chain uses TRBV7-6 and TRBJ1-4; 7 bases line up with TRBD1. The junction had 9 bases not matched to a gene; V was cut back by 5 bases and J by 6 bases. The CDR3 covers 15 residues. Germline V gives CDR1 SGHVS, CDR2 FNYEAQ. CDR3 amino acids: CASSKTGEEYEKLFF. The CDR3 DNA reads TGTGCCAGCAGCAAAACAGGGGAAGAGTATGAAAAACTGTTTTTT.

The chain couples TRBV7-8 to TRBJ2-4; TRBD2 aligns across 8 bases. Germline V gene lookup returns CDR1 SGHVS and CDR2 FQNEAQ. The length of the CDR3 is 17 residues. J gave up 1 base and V 4 bases, and 9 bases lay outside the gene matches. The CDR3 protein is CASSSPGLDVAKNIQYF. The CDR3 nucleotides read TGTGCCAGCAGCTCGCCGGGACTAGATGTCGCCAAAAACATTCAGTACTTC.

The V gene is TRBV4-1, the J gene TRBJ2-1; D is ambiguous. The CDR3 length is 15 residues. CDR1 and CDR2 from the germline V gene are MGHRA and YSYEKL. The V and J ends lost 0 bases and 7 bases respectively, with 13 bases between them. Written as DNA, the CDR3 is TGCGCCAGCAGCCAAGATCGGGTCGGGTGGAATGAGCAGTTCTTC. It specifies CASSQDRVGWNEQFF.

The rearrangement uses TRBV27 and TRBJ2-1; 10 bases are shared with TRBD2. J was trimmed by 7 bases and V by 2 bases; bases with no gene match: 11. In germline, CDR1 is MNHEY, CDR2 SMNVEV (reference sequence). The CDR3 totals 17 residues. DNA for the CDR3: TGTGCCAGCAGTTTAGTTTCAAGCGGGAGGGCCGGGAATGAGCAGTTCTTC. Its protein product is CASSLVSSGRAGNEQFF.

This clone was seen a handful of times. The chain couples TRBV9 to TRBJ1-3, with D possibly being TRBD1 (5 bases). Trimming left V 2 bases short and J 4 bases short, with 19 bases between. There are 17 residues in the CDR3. Germline V gene lookup returns CDR1 SGDLS and CDR2 YYNGEE. The CDR3 here is CASSVLPQAGTGNTIYF. The CDR3, as DNA: TGTGCCAGCAGCGTCTTACCCCAGGCGGGGACCGGAAACACCATATATTTT. Based on the CDR3 plus reference TRBV9 and TRBJ1-3, the full variable domain is DSGVTQTPKHLITATGQRVTLRCSPRSGDLSVYWYQQSLDQGLQFLIQYYNGEERAKGNILERFSAQQFPDLHSELNLSSLELGDSALYFCASSVLPQAGTGNTIYFGEGSWLTVV.

This clone was counted a few times. The genes are TRBV6-2 or TRBV6-3 and TRBJ1-1; the D is unclear. V shed 0 bases and J shed 6 bases, with 23 bases lying between them. The CDR3 has 18 amino acids. In germline, CDR1 is MNHEY, CDR2 SVGEGT. CDR3: CASSYSMLSRERLPEAFF. The CDR3 nucleotides read TGTGCCAGCAGTTACTCGATGCTTTCGAGGGAAAGGTTACCTGAAGCTTTCTTT.

This clone has more than one count but fewer than ten. The chain links TRBV5-4 to TRBJ2-3; TRBD2 aligns across 7 bases. The CDR3 sequence is 16 residues long. V dropped 4 bases and J dropped 2; count of bases not matched to a gene: 10. From germline, CDR1 is SGHNT and CDR2 YYREEE (reference sequence). CDR3 amino acids: CASSPNRLALTDTQYF. The CDR3 region has the DNA TGTGCCAGCAGCCCTAACCGACTAGCCCTCACAGATACGCAGTATTTT.

The chain employs TRBV5-8 and TRBJ2-2, with a possible D match to TRBD2 (6 bases). CDR3 size: 17 residues. V gave up 5 bases and J gave up 4 bases, with 21 bases separating them. The germline V gene has CDR1 SGHTS and CDR2 YDEGEE. This chain's CDR3 is CASRPGGGGRTTGELFF. CDR3 coding DNA: TGTGCCAGCAGGCCCGGGGGTGGCGGTCGGACCACCGGGGAGCTGTTTTTT.

This clone was seen a handful of times. The chain couples TRBV4-3 to TRBJ1-2; possibly TRBD1 for D (5 bases). This CDR3 contains 15 residues. V lost 1 base, J lost 4 bases, and 13 bases lay in between. Germline V lookup: CDR1 LGHNA, CDR2 YSLEER. CDR3 nucleotides: TGCGCCAGCAGCCAAGTCTCCTCAGGGTCCTATGGCTACACCTTC. This sequence encodes CASSQVSSGSYGYTF.

This chain connects TRBV18 to TRBJ2-6; 8 bases match TRBD1. V lost 4 bases, J lost 0 bases, and 8 bases stayed unmatched. This CDR3 spans 18 amino acids. Germline V gene sequence: CDR1 KGHSH, CDR2 LQKENI. In nucleotides, the CDR3 is TGTGCCAGCTCACTGTCGACAGGGGTGAACTCTGGGGCCAACGTCCTGACTTTC. This gives the protein CASSLSTGVNSGANVLTF.

The chain joins TRBV4-1 to TRBJ1-5; maybe TRBD1 (5 bases). Trimming removed 3 bases from V and 0 bases from J, with 12 bases in between. CDR1 MGHRA and CDR2 YSYEKL come from the germline V gene. This CDR3 spans 16 amino acids. Written as DNA, the CDR3 is TGCGCCAGCAGCCATGGGGCAGGGATTAGCAATCAGCCCCAGCATTTT. Amino acids: CASSHGAGISNQPQHF.

The rearrangement links TRBV28 to TRBJ1-4, with unresolved D. CDR1 MDHEN and CDR2 SYDVKM come from the germline V gene. There are 12 residues in the CDR3. V gave up 7 bases and J gave up 8 bases, with 11 bases separating them. The CDR3 reads CASTASGEKLFF. For the CDR3, the DNA is TGTGCCAGCACCGCATCGGGGGAAAAACTGTTTTTT. Together with reference TRBV28 and TRBJ1-4, the CDR3 gives the full variable domain: DVKVTQSSRYLVKRTGEKVFLECVQDMDHENMFWYRQDPGLGLRLIYFSYDVKMKEKGDIPEGYSVSREKKERFSLILESASTNQTSMYLCASTASGEKLFFGSGTQLSVL.

The chain carries TRBV7-2 and TRBJ1-5; the D is unclear. The V gene's germline CDR1 is SGHTA and CDR2 FQGNSA. The CDR3 is 15 amino acids. V was trimmed by 1 base and J by 2 bases, leaving 9 bases between them. As DNA, the CDR3 is TGTGCCAGCAGCTTAGTCGAGTCTGGCAATCAGCCCCAGCATTTT. Residues: CASSLVESGNQPQHF.